The 30 T cell receptor beta chains listed next were all sequenced from one sample in a study of PD-1 blockade in classical Hodgkin lymphoma. The patients all showed relapse after autologous stem cell transplantation, while their brentuximab vedotin exposure varied. Generated by immunoSEQ multiplex PCR, the TCRdb table keeps only in-frame clones and is missing some. The sample yields 15,000 or so clones, around 84% seen once. Sequences were derived from peripheral blood mononuclear cells (PBMCs), sampled at baseline. The receptors originated from a human donor with classical Hodgkin lymphoma.

The chain links TRBV6-6 to TRBJ2-1, with a possible D match to TRBD1 (5 bases). This CDR3 is 14 amino acids long. The V gene's germline CDR1 is MNHNY and CDR2 SVGAGI (reference sequence). The ends were cut back, 2 bases at V and 2 bases at J, with 7 bases in the middle. CDR3 sequence reads: CASSYPDTYNEQFF. The CDR3 DNA reads TGTGCCAGCAGTTACCCGGACACCTACAATGAGCAGTTCTTC.

The rearrangement joins TRBV9 to TRBJ2-3, with 7 bases matching TRBD1. V was clipped by 3 bases and J by 4 bases; unmatched bases: 2. The CDR3 contains 13 residues. From germline, CDR1 is SGDLS and CDR2 YYNGEE. CDR3 coding DNA: TGTGCCAGCAGCGCCGGGACAGCAGATACGCAGTATTTT. Translation gives CASSAGTADTQYF. The entire variable domain, with the rest obtained from reference TRBV9 and TRBJ2-3, is as follows: DSGVTQTPKHLITATGQRVTLRCSPRSGDLSVYWYQQSLDQGLQFLIQYYNGEERAKGNILERFSAQQFPDLHSELNLSSLELGDSALYFCASSAGTADTQYFGPGTRLTVL.

The V call is TRBV30, the J call TRBJ2-7; TRBD1 aligns across 8 bases. There are 14 residues in the CDR3. Trimming removed 0 bases from V and 3 bases from J; junction bases left unmatched: 4. The germline CDR1 and CDR2 sequences are GTSNPN and SVGIG (reference sequence). CDR3 loop: CAWSVGGTGYEQYF. As DNA, the CDR3 is TGTGCCTGGAGTGTGGGCGGGACAGGCTACGAGCAGTACTTC.

The V call is TRBV28, the J call TRBJ2-7, with 9 positions matching TRBD2. V lost 10 bases and J lost 0; bases outside the gene matches: 4. Germline V gene data show CDR1 as MDHEN and CDR2 as SYDVKM. The CDR3 contains 13 residues. The CDR3 DNA is TGTGCCACTAGCGGGAACCTCTCCTACGAGCAGTACTTC. Protein: CATSGNLSYEQYF. The full variable domain, rest sourced from reference TRBV28 and TRBJ2-7, is DVKVTQSSRYLVKRTGEKVFLECVQDMDHENMFWYRQDPGLGLRLIYFSYDVKMKEKGDIPEGYSVSREKKERFSLILESASTNQTSMYLCATSGNLSYEQYFGPGTRLTVT.

V is TRBV25-1 and J is TRBJ1-2; D is ambiguous. The V end was cut by 10 bases, the J end by 7 bases, with 13 bases between. Looked up from germline, CDR1 is MGHDK and CDR2 is SYGVNS. This CDR3 region has 11 residues. The CDR3 is CATNWRGGYTF. The CDR3 DNA reads TGTGCCACCAATTGGCGGGGTGGCTACACCTTC.

V and J are TRBV5-7 and TRBJ1-1; 7 nucleotides match TRBD1. TRBV5-7 is an ORF, with its function uncertain. V lost 7 bases, J lost 2 bases, and 11 bases stayed unmatched. The CDR3 totals 15 residues. The CDR3 region has the DNA TGTGCCAGCCGCCCGCGGGACAGCCGTAACACTGAAGCTTTCTTT. It is translated as CASRPRDSRNTEAFF.

The gene calls are TRBV4-1 and TRBJ2-5; possible D gene TRBD1, 6 bases. This CDR3 is built from 14 residues. V lost 3 bases and J 4 bases, leaving 12 bases between the germline ends. In germline, CDR1 is MGHRA, CDR2 YSYEKL. This CDR3 reads CASSQPGGPETQYF. CDR3 DNA: TGCGCCAGCAGCCAGCCTGGGGGCCCAGAGACCCAGTACTTC.

CDR3 DNA: TGCGCCAGCAGCCAAGATCAAGCGGCCTCCTACAATGAGCAGTTCTTC. This codes for CASSQDQAASYNEQFF. The chain carries TRBV4-3 and TRBJ2-1; perhaps TRBD2 as D (5 bases). The CDR3 runs to 16 residues. Per the germline V gene, CDR1 is LGHNA and CDR2 is YSLEER. Deletions cut 0 bases from V and 0 bases from J, with 9 bases between.

This clone has only one observation. This chain uses TRBV10-3 with TRBJ1-5; 9 nucleotides match TRBD1. There are 17 residues in the CDR3. The trim removed 4 bases at V and 3 bases at J, leaving 10 bases unmatched. Germline V lookup: CDR1 ENHRY, CDR2 SYGVKD. CDR3 sequence (DNA): TGTGCCATCAGTGCATCGACAGGGGGTATGCTCAATCAGCCCCAGCATTTT. Amino acids: CAISASTGGMLNQPQHF.

This clone has only one observation. V gene TRBV7-7 combines with J gene TRBJ2-2, with 7 bases lining up with TRBD2. In germline, CDR1 is SSHAT, CDR2 FNYEAQ (reference sequence). The trim removed 5 bases at V and 8 bases at J, leaving 11 bases unmatched. The CDR3 consists of 15 residues. The CDR3, as DNA: TGTGCCAGCAGCCGCCAGGGACTACACCGAGGGGAGCTGTTTTTT. The encoded protein is CASSRQGLHRGELFF.

The V gene is TRBV5-6, the J gene TRBJ2-5, with TRBD2 matching 7 bases. V shed 1 base, J shed 5 bases, and the junction held 8 bases outside the gene matches. The CDR3 extends over 15 amino acids. The V gene's germline CDR1 is SGHDT and CDR2 YYEEEE. CDR3 coding DNA: TGTGCCAGCAGCTTGAAGCGGGGTCCCGGTGAGACCCAGTACTTC. Translation: CASSLKRGPGETQYF.

This clone is a singleton in its sample. This chain joins TRBV11-2 and TRBJ2-1, with 7 bases aligning to TRBD1. The length of the CDR3 is 15 residues. From germline, CDR1 is SGHAT and CDR2 FQNNGV. Unmatched junction bases numbered 4, after V lost 3 bases and J lost 2 bases. The CDR3 nucleotides read TGTGCCAGCAGCTTGAGCCAGGGGGCCTACAATGAGCAGTTCTTC. This gives the protein CASSLSQGAYNEQFF.

This clone was detected only once. The J gene is TRBJ2-3, the V gene TRBV13, with 9 bases lining up with TRBD2. CDR3 length: 17 amino acids. J was trimmed by 4 bases and V by 5 bases; bases with no gene match: 13. CDR1 PRHDT and CDR2 FYEKMQ come from the germline V gene (reference sequence). CDR3 nucleotide sequence: TGTGCCAGCAGCCCGGTCGTAGCGGGAGTGGGCGCAGATACGCAGTATTTT. Its protein is CASSPVVAGVGADTQYF.

The chain employs TRBV5-4 and TRBJ2-2; D is unresolved. CDR1 is SGHNT, CDR2 YYREEE, per germline (reference sequence). There are 12 residues in the CDR3. V was clipped by 2 bases and J by 6 bases, with 5 bases between them. The CDR3: CASSLGSGELFF. The CDR3 DNA follows: TGTGCCAGCAGCTTAGGTTCCGGGGAGCTGTTTTTT.

The chain recombines TRBV28 with TRBJ2-7; D may be TRBD1 (7 bases). This CDR3 region has 15 residues. Between the trimmed V and J ends, which lost 4 bases and 10 bases, there was a span of 23 bases. The germline V gene has CDR1 MDHEN and CDR2 SYDVKM. The DNA for the CDR3 is TGTGCCAGCAGTTCGTCTGGCAGGGGGGATTCGGAACAGTACTTC. It translates to CASSSSGRGDSEQYF. Variable domain in full (rest from reference TRBV28 and TRBJ2-7): DVKVTQSSRYLVKRTGEKVFLECVQDMDHENMFWYRQDPGLGLRLIYFSYDVKMKEKGDIPEGYSVSREKKERFSLILESASTNQTSMYLCASSSSGRGDSEQYFGPGTRLTVT.

The gene calls are TRBV4-3 and TRBJ1-6; D uncertain. Trimming removed 2 bases at V and 8 bases at J, with 13 bases between. Germline loops: CDR1 LGHNA, CDR2 YSLEER. There are 15 residues in the CDR3. CDR3 DNA: TGCGCCAGCAGCCAAACATACTACGTGTATTCACCCCTCCACTTT. Encoded protein: CASSQTYYVYSPLHF.

The chain carries TRBV7-9 and TRBJ1-1; 7 bases match TRBD1. This CDR3 contains 15 residues. Germline CDR1 reads SEHNR; CDR2 reads FQNEAQ (reference sequence). V gave up 4 bases and J gave up 1 base; unmatched junction bases: 6. CDR3 sequence reads: CASSWGDRKNTEAFF. DNA for the CDR3: TGTGCCAGCAGCTGGGGGGACAGAAAGAACACTGAAGCTTTCTTT.

The genes are TRBV7-9 and TRBJ2-3; 8 bases agree with TRBD2. V lost 5 bases, J lost 1 base, and 5 bases stayed unmatched. The germline V gene encodes CDR1 SEHNR and CDR2 FQNEAQ (reference sequence). The CDR3 contains 15 residues. In nucleotides, the CDR3 is TGTGCCAGCAGCGAGCGGGAGTCGGGCACAGATACGCAGTATTTT. Translating it yields CASSERESGTDTQYF. Complete variable domain (other parts from reference TRBV7-9 and TRBJ2-3): DTGVSQNPRHKITKRGQNVTFRCDPISEHNRLYWYRQTLGQGPEFLTYFQNEAQLEKSRLLSDRFSAERPKGSFSTLEIQRTEQGDSAMYLCASSERESGTDTQYFGPGTRLTVL.

The chain uses TRBV21-1 and TRBJ1-5. TRBV21-1 is a pseudogene locus. The CDR3 has 18 amino acids. This chain's CDR3 is CASSPYYVQDRPFQPQHF. CDR3 sequence (DNA): TGTGCCAGCAGCCCCTACTACGTCCAGGATCGGCCTTTTCAGCCCCAGCATTTT.

The chain links TRBV30 to TRBJ1-2; D is unclear. Germline V gene data show CDR1 as GTSNPN and CDR2 as SVGIG (reference sequence). The V gene lost 4 bases and the J gene lost 7 bases, with 13 bases spanning the gap. The length of the CDR3 is 12 residues. CDR3 in DNA: TGTGCCTGGAATTTTAGGTCGTCTGGCTACACCTTC. It specifies CAWNFRSSGYTF.

The chain uses TRBV28 and TRBJ2-7; D gene unclear. Trimming took off 5 bases at V and 1 base at J, with 15 bases between the two ends. Per the germline V gene, CDR1 is MDHEN and CDR2 is SYDVKM. The CDR3 length is 15 residues. CDR3 bases: TGTGCCAGCAGTCCCCTAACTGGGGATTCCTACGAGCAGTACTTC. It specifies CASSPLTGDSYEQYF.

The chain is built from TRBV10-2 and TRBJ2-7; D gene uncertain. V lost 4 bases and J lost 7, with 11 bases in between. The CDR3 covers 12 residues. CDR1 is WSHSY, CDR2 SAAADI, per germline. The CDR3 DNA sequence: TGCGCCAGCAGTGCACAGCCATGGGAGCAGTACTTC. Encoded protein: CASSAQPWEQYF.

The chain uses TRBV25-1 and TRBJ2-2; possibly TRBD1 for D (5 bases). Trimming shortened V by 6 bases and J by 1 base, and 9 bases separated the two germline ends. From germline, CDR1 is MGHDK and CDR2 SYGVNS. CDR3 size: 14 residues. The CDR3 loop reads CASRGTGNTGELFF. The CDR3 DNA reads as TGTGCCAGCAGAGGTACAGGGAACACCGGGGAGCTGTTTTTT. Full variable domain (remainder filled in from reference TRBV25-1 and TRBJ2-2): EADIYQTPRYLVIGTGKKITLECSQTMGHDKMYWYQQDPGMELHLIHYSYGVNSTEKGDLSSESTVSRIRTEHFPLTLESARPSHTSQYLCASRGTGNTGELFFGEGSRLTVL.

This clone was recorded only once. The chain combines TRBV12-2 with TRBJ2-3; the table assigns TRBD2, which was not confirmed against the DNA. TRBV12-2 is an annotated pseudogene. The CDR3 contains 20 residues. The CDR3 loop is CASRRGLADSPHICTDTQYF. In nucleotides, the CDR3 is TGTGCAAGTCGCCGTGGACTAGCGGATTCCCCCCACATTTGCACAGATACGCAGTATTTT.

The V and J genes are TRBV5-4 and TRBJ1-1; 8 bases fit TRBD1. V trimming: 3 bases; J trimming: 2 bases; junction bases outside the gene matches: 3. This CDR3 comprises 14 residues. CDR1 SGHNT and CDR2 YYREEE come from the germline V gene (reference sequence). CDR3 sequence: CASSSDRGNTEAFF. CDR3 bases: TGTGCCAGCAGCTCCGACAGGGGAAACACTGAAGCTTTCTTT.

The chain uses TRBV4-1 and TRBJ2-5; tentative D call: TRBD2 (7 bases). This CDR3 contains 15 residues. Germline CDR1 and CDR2: MGHRA and YSYEKL. Trimming pared 3 bases from V and 6 bases from J, leaving 17 bases between. The CDR3 bases are TGCGCCAGCAGCCAGCCGGGGGGCAGGGAAAAGACCCAGTACTTC. Translating it yields CASSQPGGREKTQYF.

There are a few counts of this clone. This sequence joins TRBV25-1 and TRBJ1-2; unclear D gene. Deletions cut 5 bases from V and 3 bases from J, with 10 bases between. Germline CDR1 and CDR2: MGHDK and SYGVNS. CDR3 length equals 13 residues. The DNA for the CDR3 is TGTGCCAGCAGTCCTAATTATGACTATGGCTACACCTTC. Translation: CASSPNYDYGYTF.

The rearrangement links TRBV4-3 to TRBJ2-1; D is perhaps TRBD1 or TRBD2 (5 bases each). The CDR3 runs 18 residues. Trimming removed 0 bases at V and 0 bases at J, with 15 bases between. CDR1 is LGHNA and CDR2 is YSLEER in the germline V gene. The CDR3 spells CASSQDSGALRSYNEQFF. As DNA, the CDR3 is TGCGCCAGCAGCCAAGACTCCGGGGCCCTTCGCTCCTACAATGAGCAGTTCTTC.

V is TRBV7-2 and J is TRBJ2-7, with D possibly TRBD1 on 6 matching bases. From germline, CDR1 is SGHTA and CDR2 FQGNSA. V dropped 6 bases and J dropped 4 bases, with 13 bases sitting between them. The CDR3 consists of 13 residues. The DNA of the CDR3 is TGTGCCAGCAGGTCGGGACACAGTTACGAGCAGTACTTC. It translates to CASRSGHSYEQYF.

V usage is TRBV18 and J usage is TRBJ2-2, with 7 nucleotides matching TRBD1. Trimming removed 6 bases from V and 3 bases from J; junction bases left unmatched: 7. Germline V CDR1 and CDR2: KGHSH, LQKENI. This CDR3 contains 15 residues. CDR3 loop: CASSSTGYDTGELFF. The CDR3 nucleotides are TGTGCCAGCTCCTCGACAGGGTACGACACCGGGGAGCTGTTTTTT.